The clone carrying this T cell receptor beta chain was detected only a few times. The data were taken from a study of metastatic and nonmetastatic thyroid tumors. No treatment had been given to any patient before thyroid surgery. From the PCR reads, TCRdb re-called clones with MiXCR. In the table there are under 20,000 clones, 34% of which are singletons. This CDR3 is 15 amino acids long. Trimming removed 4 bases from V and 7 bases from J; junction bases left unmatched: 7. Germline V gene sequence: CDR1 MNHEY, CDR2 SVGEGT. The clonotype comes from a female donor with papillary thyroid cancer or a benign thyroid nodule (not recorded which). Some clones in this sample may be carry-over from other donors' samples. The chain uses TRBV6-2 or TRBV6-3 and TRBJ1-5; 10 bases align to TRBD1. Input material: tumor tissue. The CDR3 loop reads CASSSGTGERQPQHF. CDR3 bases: TGTGCCAGCAGTTCTGGGACAGGGGAACGACAGCCCCAGCATTTT.